Given below is one T cell receptor beta chain in context. The antigen remains undetermined. This sample is part of a study of cytomegalovirus exposure and HLA in healthy donors. Overall study findings and caveats: The classifier reportedly diagnosed cytomegalovirus status with high sensitivity and specificity.

In the PCR, 60 Vbeta and 13 Jbeta primers were used. Profiling relied on immunoSEQ multiplex PCR, and the TCRdb table lists in-frame clones only, not all of them. The table shows over 85,000 clones, with over 80% occurring only once. CDR1 and CDR2 from the germline V gene are SGHTA and FQGNSA. V lost 2 bases to trimming and J lost 5 bases, with 12 bases between them. The CDR3 is 14 amino acids. The clonotype was recovered from a female donor in good health and CMV-seropositive. Sequenced: PBMCs. The chain recombines TRBV7-2 with TRBJ2-5; TRBD2 is a possible D gene (5 bases). CDR3 sequence: CASSLTLAQETQYF. As DNA, the CDR3 is TGTGCCAGCAGCTTAACCCTAGCCCAGGAGACCCAGTACTTC.